What follows are 22 T cell receptor beta chains derived from one specimen sequenced in a study of blood T cell repertoires in COVID-19. Assay used: immunoSEQ multiplex PCR; TCRdb lists only in-frame clones, some missing. The sample carries 200,000 to 300,000 clones, roughly 85% recorded once. Sequencing used PBMCs or T cells enriched from blood (not recorded which). These receptors all stem from a woman aged 45-65 years with acute COVID-19.

CDR3 DNA sequence: TGTGCCACCAGCAGAGATCTAAGGGACTATACACCCGAGCAGTACTTC. Protein sequence: CATSRDLRDYTPEQYF. This sequence joins TRBV15 and TRBJ2-7, with TRBD2 matching 7 bases. Per germline, CDR1 LNHNV and CDR2 YYDKDF (reference sequence). CDR3 length equals 16 residues. Unmatched junction bases numbered 11, after V lost 0 bases and J lost 6 bases.

The J gene is TRBJ2-7, the V gene TRBV7-8; D might be TRBD2 (5 bases). Trimming removed 5 bases at V and 5 bases at J, with 16 bases between. The CDR3 has 14 residues. Germline CDR1 SGHVS, CDR2 FQNEAQ. CDR3 sequence (DNA): TGTGCCAGCAGCCCGATGGCGGCCGGGAACGAGCAGTACTTC. It translates to CASSPMAAGNEQYF. Full variable domain (rest looked up from reference TRBV7-8 and TRBJ2-7): GAGVSQSPRYKVAKRGQDVALRCDPISGHVSLFWYQQALGQGPEFLTYFQNEAQLDKSGLPSDRFFAERPEGSVSTLKIQRTQQEDSAVYLCASSPMAAGNEQYFGPGTRLTVT.

Comments on this clone: The germline gene is not matched at one end of the junction; a read error may be the cause. This chain connects TRBV18 to TRBJ1-1; D ambiguous. This CDR3 spans 13 amino acids. Looked up from germline, CDR1 is KGHSH and CDR2 is LQKENI. The CDR3 region has the DNA TGTGCCAGCTCACCACCGATAGTGTCTGAGGCTTTCTTT. This codes for CASSPPIVSEAFF.

The chain combines TRBV5-1 with TRBJ2-5, with 8 bases matching TRBD2. This CDR3 spans 15 amino acids. J lost 5 bases, V lost 0 bases, and 6 bases had no gene match. Germline lookup yields CDR1 SGHRS and CDR2 YFSETQ. The CDR3 is CASSLDLAGRETQYF. In nucleotides, the CDR3 is TGCGCCAGCAGCTTGGATCTAGCGGGTAGGGAGACCCAGTACTTC.

The V and J genes are TRBV30 and TRBJ1-2; 8 bases line up with TRBD1. Germline CDR1 reads GTSNPN; CDR2 reads SVGIG (reference sequence). CDR3 size: 15 residues. V lost 4 bases and J lost 0; bases outside the gene matches: 7. This chain's CDR3 is CAWTRGQGANYGYTF. For the CDR3, the DNA is TGTGCCTGGACCAGAGGACAGGGAGCTAACTATGGCTACACCTTC. Variable domain in full (rest from reference TRBV30 and TRBJ1-2): SQTIHQWPATLVQPVGSPLSLECTVEGTSNPNLYWYRQAAGRGLQLLFYSVGIGQISSEVPQNLSASRPQDRQFILSSKKLLLSDSGFYLCAWTRGQGANYGYTFGSGTRLTVV.

The gene calls are TRBV11-2 and TRBJ1-5; 8 positions agree with TRBD1. CDR1 is SGHAT, CDR2 FQNNGV, per germline. CDR3 length: 12 amino acids. The CDR3 DNA reads as TGTTTAGGGGACAGGCCTAATCAGCCCCAGCATTTT. This gives the protein CLGDRPNQPQHF.

The CDR3 bases are TGTGCCAGCAGCTCGCCGACAGTAGCTGGAAACATTCAGTACTTC. It encodes CASSSPTVAGNIQYF. The rearrangement uses TRBV7-2 and TRBJ2-4, with a weak D call TRBD1 (5 bases). CDR1 is SGHTA and CDR2 is FQGNSA in the germline V gene. With 4 bases removed from V and 6 bases from J, the gap between germline ends came to 16 bases. This CDR3 has 15 amino acids.

This clone occurred once. The J gene is TRBJ1-2, the V gene TRBV30; maybe TRBD1 (6 bases). CDR1 is GTSNPN, CDR2 SVGIG, per germline (reference sequence). V dropped 5 bases and J dropped 0 bases, with 13 bases sitting between them. There are 14 residues in the CDR3. The CDR3 protein is CAWDRRPPNYGYTF. In DNA form, the CDR3 reads TGTGCCTGGGACAGGCGACCTCCTAACTATGGCTACACCTTC.

This clone was counted only a few times. The chain uses TRBV6-5 and TRBJ1-5; D gene uncertain. CDR3 length: 12 residues. V lost 8 bases and J lost 4, with 9 bases in between. Germline V gene lookup returns CDR1 MNHEY and CDR2 SVGAGI. This chain's CDR3 is CASRSLNQPQHF. The CDR3 DNA reads as TGTGCCAGCCGTAGTCTGAATCAGCCCCAGCATTTT.

The gene calls are TRBV10-2 and TRBJ1-4; a possible D gene is TRBD1 (5 bases). Trimming left V 8 bases short and J 7 bases short, with 14 bases between. The germline gives CDR1 WSHSY, CDR2 SAAADI. CDR3 size: 13 residues. The CDR3 spells CASRAGRSEKLFF. The CDR3 bases are TGCGCCAGCCGGGCAGGGCGAAGTGAAAAACTGTTTTTT.

The chain recombines TRBV30 with TRBJ1-2; D call uncertain. The CDR3 is 12 amino acids. With 0 bases removed from V and 8 bases from J, the gap between germline ends came to 10 bases. Germline CDR1 is GTSNPN and CDR2 is SVGIG (reference sequence). The CDR3: CAWSVRGYGYTF. The CDR3 DNA follows: TGTGCCTGGAGTGTACGAGGGTACGGCTACACCTTC.

The chain uses TRBV11-2 and TRBJ2-1; D is uncertain. The germline V gene encodes CDR1 SGHAT and CDR2 FQNNGV. The CDR3 loop spans 13 amino acids. Trimming removed 0 bases from V and 6 bases from J, with 6 bases in between. The CDR3 DNA sequence: TGTGCCAGCAGCTTAGAACAGCTCAATGAGCAGTTCTTC. Encoded protein: CASSLEQLNEQFF.

This clone was detected only once. The rearrangement joins TRBV7-8 to TRBJ2-7; perhaps TRBD2 as D (5 bases). V lost 5 bases to trimming and J lost 0 bases, with 20 bases between them. The CDR3 consists of 17 residues. CDR1 and CDR2 (germline): SGHVS, FQNEAQ. CDR3 nucleotide sequence: TGTGCCAGCAGCCCAACCCTGGGCGGAGGAATCTCCTACGAGCAGTACTTC. This gives the protein CASSPTLGGGISYEQYF.

This clone was detected only once. The chain carries TRBV6-1 and TRBJ1-1; D call uncertain. The length of the CDR3 is 15 residues. Trimming took off 1 base at V and 4 bases at J, with 13 bases between the two ends. Germline V gives CDR1 MNHNS, CDR2 SASEGT. The CDR3 region has the DNA TGTGCCAGCAGTGAAGGAAGAGGGTGGGGCACTGAAGCTTTCTTT. Translation gives CASSEGRGWGTEAFF.

The chain carries TRBV11-2 and TRBJ2-5; 11 bases align to TRBD2. CDR1 and CDR2 from the germline V gene are SGHAT and FQNNGV. Trimming took 4 bases from V and 4 from J; bases not matched to a gene: 5. The CDR3 totals 15 residues. CDR3 in amino acids: CASSSGTSGRETQYF. The CDR3 region has the DNA TGTGCCAGCAGCTCCGGGACTAGCGGCAGAGAGACCCAGTACTTC.

The chain couples TRBV12-3 or TRBV12-4 to TRBJ1-2, with D unclear. Deletions cut 3 bases from V and 8 bases from J, with 13 bases between. This CDR3 is 13 amino acids long. The CDR3: CASSFGPKEGYTF. In DNA form, the CDR3 reads TGTGCCAGCAGTTTTGGGCCAAAAGAGGGCTACACCTTC.

The chain has TRBV21-1 and TRBJ2-5; the table's D call, TRBD1, has no DNA check behind it. TRBV21-1 is a documented pseudogene. This CDR3 is built from 19 residues. CDR3 sequence (DNA): TGTGCCAGCAGCAGTACCGGGACACGGAAGGGAGTCAAACAAGAGACCCAGTACTTC. It yields the protein CASSSTGTRKGVKQETQYF.

The chain carries TRBV23-1 and TRBJ1-1, with 10 bases that match TRBD1. TRBV23-1 is treated as an ORF (open reading frame) with a function not yet certain. The CDR3 spans 17 residues. Germline trimming cut 3 bases from V and 0 bases from J; bases unmatched to any gene: 7. CDR3 residues: CASSHRQGAHMNTEAFF. For the CDR3, the DNA is TGCGCCAGCAGTCACAGACAGGGGGCACATATGAACACTGAAGCTTTCTTT.

The rearrangement links TRBV24-1 to TRBJ2-1; D call uncertain. V was shortened by 3 bases and J by 8 bases, with 4 bases between the two germline ends. Per the germline V gene, CDR1 is KGHDR and CDR2 is SFDVKD. The CDR3 has 11 residues. The DNA of the CDR3 is TGTGCCACCAGTGATGGAGATGAGCAGTTCTTC. Translated: CATSDGDEQFF.

The V gene is TRBV5-1, the J gene TRBJ1-2; the D gene is possibly TRBD1 (5 bases). The CDR3 loop spans 15 amino acids. CDR1 is SGHRS, CDR2 YFSETQ, per germline. V dropped 0 bases and J dropped 2 bases, with 11 bases sitting between them. CDR3 DNA sequence: TGCGCCAGCAGCTTGGAGTCAGGGCGGAACTATGGCTACACCTTC. It is translated as CASSLESGRNYGYTF.

This clone was observed a few times. The gene calls are TRBV12-3 or TRBV12-4 and TRBJ2-3; no clear D gene. The CDR3 runs to 12 residues. The germline V and J ends were trimmed by 6 bases and 7 bases, with 11 bases remaining between them. In nucleotides, the CDR3 is TGTGCCAGCAGCTCGGTGGAGAATACGCAGTATTTT. Translating gives CASSSVENTQYF.

This rearrangement joins TRBV12-3 or TRBV12-4 to TRBJ1-4; tentative D call: TRBD1 (5 bases). The CDR3 has 13 amino acids. The V end lost 2 bases, the J end lost 6 bases, and 7 bases lay between the germline ends. This CDR3 is CASSLWGDEKLFF. The DNA of the CDR3 is TGTGCCAGCAGTTTATGGGGCGATGAAAAACTGTTTTTT.